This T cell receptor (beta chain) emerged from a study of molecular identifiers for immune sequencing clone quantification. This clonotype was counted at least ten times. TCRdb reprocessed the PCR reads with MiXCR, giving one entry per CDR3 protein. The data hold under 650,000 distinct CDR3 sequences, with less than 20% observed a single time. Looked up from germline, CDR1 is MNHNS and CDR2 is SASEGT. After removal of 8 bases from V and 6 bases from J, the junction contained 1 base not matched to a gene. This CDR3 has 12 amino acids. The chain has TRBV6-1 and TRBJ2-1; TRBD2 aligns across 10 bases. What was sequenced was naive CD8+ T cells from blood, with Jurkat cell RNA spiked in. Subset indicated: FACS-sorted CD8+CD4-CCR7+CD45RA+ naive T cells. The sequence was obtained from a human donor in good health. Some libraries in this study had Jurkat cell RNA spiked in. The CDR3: CASGLAANEQFF. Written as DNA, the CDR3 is TGTGCCAGCGGACTAGCGGCCAATGAGCAGTTCTTC.